One T cell receptor beta chain is described in this entry. Its matching antigen is unknown. The sample originates from a study of blood T cells in healthy people across ages. Study-level points and caveats: PBMC samples, being unsorted, prevented any conclusive comparison of naive and antigen-experienced cells.

Sample-barcoded 5' priming and a J-beta primer mix drove a second PCR of about 6 to 12 cycles. Carrying 12 random nucleotides, a template-switch adaptor labeled each individual cDNA molecule. TCRdb reanalysed the 5' RACE reads using MiXCR and keeps one entry per CDR3 protein. The repertoire consists of approximately 880,000 distinct CDR3 sequences, with 48% occurring once and the leading ten covering around 15%. The specimen was blood. The TCR was taken from a man aged 25-45 years in good health.

Here the CDR3 reads CASSVVAGAPETQYF. CDR3 nucleotide sequence: TGTGCCAGCAGTGTCGTAGCGGGGGCCCCAGAGACCCAGTACTTC. The genes are TRBV2 and TRBJ2-5, with 9 nucleotides matching TRBD2. The junction had 7 bases not matched to a gene; V was cut back by 4 bases and J by 4 bases. Per germline, CDR1 SNHLY and CDR2 FYNNEI. The CDR3 extends over 15 amino acids.